This T cell receptor beta chain was retrieved from a study of shared clonotypes between healthy human individuals (dated by TCRdb to 2018 to 2021). A note on the overall study: The cohort included three men and a couple of women between 18 and 49 years of age. For each donor, CD4 naive and CD4 memory were each given three plates, CD8 naive was given two plates, and CD8 memory was given one plate. The study deeply sequenced blood TCR repertoires of five healthy adults to estimate repertoire size and the extent of clonotype sharing between individuals. Per donor, leukapheresis produced somewhere between about 0.85 and 8.9 billion PBMCs. To increase sequencing depth and limit assay-specific biases, TCR repertoire library preparation and sequencing were carried out by different laboratories using diverse techniques. Points the paper makes about the study in general: Naive subsets generally had larger estimated clonotype richness than memory subsets did. Pairwise subsampling indicated that sequencing depth was expected to affect the degree of clonotype sharing among donors. Because the study included only a small number of donors, the genetic and exposure-history diversity represented was limited. Only blood was sampled, and tissue TCR repertoires likely differ from those in blood. Across four donors, around 5% of naive CD4, over 3% of naive CD8, 2% to 2.5% of memory CD4, and 0.4% to 0.45% of memory CD8 clonotypes were shared. Compared with non-shared clonotypes, clonotypes shared by all four sorted-subset donors had higher generation probabilities. Incomplete sequencing was indicated by rarefaction of sorted-subset datasets, despite the large sequencing depth.

The CDR3 numbers 12 residues from cysteine through phenylalanine. Only the CDR3 DNA is retained, 36 bases long and in frame from the first base. CDR1 GTSNPN and CDR2 SVGIG are derived from the germline V gene (reference sequence). V drops 4 bases and J drops 4 bases, leaving 10 bases in between. For this clone: Its target antigen remains unknown. No much larger clone exists at a distance of one base, and base qualities are not known.

Using the deep immunoSEQ assay, TCR CDR3 regions were amplified from genomic DNA by multiplex PCR. Genomic DNA extracted from each cell subset was distributed evenly over all wells of several immunoSEQ 96-well plates, and each plate served as one replicate. For sorted subsets, about 220 ng of genomic DNA, equivalent to 25,000 to 30,000 T cell genomes, went into each replicate PCR. The purified libraries were quantified using a Qubit 3.0 fluorometer, sized with a Bioanalyzer 2100, and then quantified again using the KAPA Library Quantification kit. Each immunoSEQ 96-well plate was sequenced on its own single-read 150-cycle Illumina NextSeq 550 flow cell. As for how the authors treated the data: Because the immunoSEQ output included only junctional sequences and no quality scores, the filtering could not be the same as the filtering used for full-length reads. To assign V/J genes and CDR3, sequences were annotated against IMGT germline references using PyIR, a Python wrapper for IgBLAST v1.9. Any read was removed if the V/J assignment was weak (E-value above 1e-6), the CDR3 was missing, or the read contained stop codons, out-of-frame junctions, or ambiguous translated residues. V3J clonotypes were defined as sequences sharing the same inferred V gene, J gene, and CDR3 amino acid sequence. The percentage overlap between two repertoires was calculated by dividing the number of shared unique clonotypes by the size of the smaller repertoire. Richness of each repertoire was evaluated using RTK rarefaction, the Chao1 estimator, and Recon v2.1 estimates of unobserved clonotypes. OLGA was used to compute generation probabilities for all TCRbeta clonotypes that the gDNA method yielded from a few donors. TCRdb retrieved this table from immuneACCESS and kept in-frame rearrangements only. Not all clones are present; in checked studies, unresolved V genes account for under half, and no reason is known for the remainder. V, J and clone size are those of that table, while D and trimming were read from the DNA. The sample table holds 2,100,000 or so clones, of which 95% were seen once. Jointly, the top ten make up around 0.13% of the sample.

The donors were healthy, HIV-negative adults with no recently reported acute infections or vaccinations. All donors were Caucasian adults living in Nashville, Tennessee, USA. CD4+ T cells were enriched by magnetic negative selection; naive cells were then positively selected on CD45RA, and the negative fraction formed the memory subset. After blood collection by leukapheresis, PBMCs were isolated using Ficoll-Histopaque density gradient centrifugation and then cryopreserved in the vapor phase of liquid nitrogen. Analytical flow cytometry was used to check the purity and quantity of each magnetically sorted T cell population. From each sorted fraction, genomic DNA was isolated and quantified by UV absorbance on a Nanodrop 2000c.

This clonotype was obtained from a man in his late teens or twenties in good health. The specimen was naive CD4+ T cells sorted from blood. The cell subset or site label for this specimen denotes: CD45RA+ positively selected. The sequence links TRBV30 to TRBJ1-1; a tentative D match to TRBD1 spans 5 bases. The CDR3 is CAWIGVGTEAFF. The base sequence is TGTGCCTGGATAGGGGTTGGCACTGAAGCTTTCTTT.